This is a list of T cell receptor beta chains from one sample in a study of CD8 T cells in Susac syndrome. TCRdb re-called the immunoSEQ multiplex PCR reads with MiXCR, one entry per CDR3 protein. Of 150,000 or so distinct CDR3 sequences in the sample, roughly 94% are singletons; the top ten hold about 0.15%. Sample: CD4+ T cells from PBMCs. The receptors originated from a human donor with Susac syndrome. Each CDR3 is given with its conserved first and last residue. Fields, in order: V gene, clone size, J gene, D gene, CDR3 protein, CDR3 DNA. A D gene is named only where the DNA matches it firmly. Rows give clone size only sometimes, using once, few, many, or a class for an expanded clone.

v_gene: TRBV30
abundance: once
j_gene: TRBJ2-1
d_gene: TRBD1
CDR3aa: CAWSEQGNEQFF
CDR3nt: TGTGCCTGGAGTGAACAGGGGAATGAGCAGTTCTTC

v_gene: TRBV6-4
abundance: NA
j_gene: TRBJ2-1
d_gene: NA
CDR3aa: CASSLSGAQNEQFF
CDR3nt: TGTGCCAGCAGCCTATCCGGAGCGCAGAATGAGCAGTTCTTC

v_gene: TRBV15
abundance: NA
j_gene: TRBJ2-2
d_gene: TRBD1
CDR3aa: CATGQGATGELFF
CDR3nt: TGTGCCACAGGACAGGGGGCGACCGGGGAGCTGTTTTTT

v_gene: TRBV30
abundance: NA
j_gene: TRBJ1-2
d_gene: NA
CDR3aa: CAWSTGRGAGYGYTF
CDR3nt: TGTGCCTGGAGTACAGGGAGGGGCGCGGGCTATGGCTACACCTTC

v_gene: TRBV20-1
abundance: NA
j_gene: TRBJ1-5
d_gene: NA
CDR3aa: CSARDTGRGVYSNQPQHF
CDR3nt: TGCAGTGCTAGGGATACAGGCCGTGGGGTCTATAGCAATCAGCCCCAGCATTTT

v_gene: TRBV18
abundance: few
j_gene: TRBJ1-5
d_gene: NA
CDR3aa: CASSLSNQPQHF
CDR3nt: TGTGCCAGCTCACTTAGCAATCAGCCCCAGCATTTT

v_gene: TRBV3-1
abundance: NA
j_gene: TRBJ2-1
d_gene: NA
CDR3aa: CASSQRTTYNEQFF
CDR3nt: TGTGCCAGCAGCCAAAGGACTACCTACAATGAGCAGTTCTTC

v_gene: TRBV20-1
abundance: NA
j_gene: TRBJ1-1
d_gene: NA
CDR3aa: CSAGDFEAFF
CDR3nt: TGCAGTGCTGGGGACTTTGAAGCTTTCTTT

v_gene: TRBV27
abundance: NA
j_gene: TRBJ1-6
d_gene: TRBD1
CDR3aa: CASRLDRAGSPLHF
CDR3nt: TGTGCCAGCAGATTAGACAGGGCGGGTTCACCCCTCCACTTT

v_gene: TRBV15
abundance: once
j_gene: TRBJ2-5
d_gene: NA
CDR3aa: CATSRRAGTQYF
CDR3nt: TGTGCCACCAGCAGGAGGGCGGGGACCCAGTACTTC

v_gene: TRBV7-7
abundance: NA
j_gene: TRBJ1-1
d_gene: NA
CDR3aa: CASSPQVGGEAFF
CDR3nt: TGTGCTAGCAGCCCTCAAGTGGGAGGTGAAGCTTTCTTT

v_gene: TRBV7-2
abundance: NA
j_gene: TRBJ1-1
d_gene: NA
CDR3aa: CASSLFPSGGRHTEAFF
CDR3nt: TGTGCCAGCAGCTTATTTCCATCGGGCGGGAGGCACACTGAAGCTTTCTTT

v_gene: TRBV27
abundance: NA
j_gene: TRBJ2-1
d_gene: TRBD2
CDR3aa: CASSFAGRGNEQFF
CDR3nt: TGTGCCAGCAGTTTTGCGGGGAGGGGCAATGAGCAGTTCTTC

v_gene: TRBV6-2/TRBV6-3
abundance: NA
j_gene: TRBJ2-5
d_gene: TRBD1
CDR3aa: CASRLTQGLEETQYF
CDR3nt: TGTGCCAGCAGACTGACACAGGGGTTGGAGGAGACCCAGTACTTC

v_gene: TRBV19
abundance: NA
j_gene: TRBJ1-5
d_gene: NA
CDR3aa: CASSLLRNQPQHF
CDR3nt: TGTGCCAGTAGTCTGTTGCGTAATCAGCCCCAGCATTTT

v_gene: TRBV5-8
abundance: once
j_gene: TRBJ1-2
d_gene: TRBD1
CDR3aa: CASSPGQPGGYTF
CDR3nt: TGTGCCAGCAGCCCGGGACAGCCAGGTGGCTACACCTTC

v_gene: TRBV29-1
abundance: NA
j_gene: TRBJ1-2
d_gene: NA
CDR3aa: CSVATQAGIVGGRGYTF
CDR3nt: TGCAGCGTTGCTACACAGGCCGGTATCGTCGGCGGGCGTGGCTACACCTTC

v_gene: TRBV4-1
abundance: NA
j_gene: TRBJ2-3
d_gene: NA
CDR3aa: CASSRPLDADTQYF
CDR3nt: TGCGCCAGCAGCCGTCCCCTCGATGCAGATACGCAGTATTTT

v_gene: TRBV7-9
abundance: NA
j_gene: TRBJ2-1
d_gene: TRBD1
CDR3aa: CASSSRTGGWSSYNEQFF
CDR3nt: TGTGCCAGCAGCTCACGGACAGGGGGTTGGAGCTCCTACAATGAGCAGTTCTTC

v_gene: TRBV3-1
abundance: NA
j_gene: TRBJ1-5
d_gene: NA
CDR3aa: CASSQVEVIYSNQPQHF
CDR3nt: TGTGCCAGCAGCCAAGTTGAGGTGATCTATAGCAATCAGCCCCAGCATTTT

v_gene: TRBV20-1
abundance: NA
j_gene: TRBJ1-1
d_gene: NA
CDR3aa: CSAQGNTEAFF
CDR3nt: TGCAGTGCACAGGGGAACACTGAAGCTTTCTTT

v_gene: TRBV30
abundance: NA
j_gene: TRBJ1-1
d_gene: NA
CDR3aa: CAWSVLGGTNTEAFF
CDR3nt: TGTGCCTGGAGTGTACTGGGTGGGACGAACACTGAAGCTTTCTTT

v_gene: TRBV11-2
abundance: NA
j_gene: TRBJ2-5
d_gene: TRBD1
CDR3aa: CASSSTGKETQYF
CDR3nt: TGTGCCAGCAGCTCGACAGGGAAAGAGACCCAGTACTTC

v_gene: TRBV5-1
abundance: once
j_gene: TRBJ2-7
d_gene: NA
CDR3aa: CASSLGGDPFVADF
CDR3nt: TGCGCCAGCAGCTTGGGGGGGGACCCCTTTGTTGCAGACTTC

v_gene: TRBV12-3/TRBV12-4
abundance: NA
j_gene: TRBJ1-2
d_gene: NA
CDR3aa: CASSPLSGYTF
CDR3nt: TGTGCCAGCAGTCCTCTTAGTGGCTACACCTTC

v_gene: TRBV6-4
abundance: NA
j_gene: TRBJ2-5
d_gene: TRBD2
CDR3aa: CASSGPGTSSKETQYF
CDR3nt: TGTGCCAGCAGTGGCCCCGGGACTAGCAGTAAAGAGACCCAGTACTTC

v_gene: TRBV18
abundance: NA
j_gene: TRBJ2-1
d_gene: TRBD1
CDR3aa: CASSQPGQAAHEQFF
CDR3nt: TGTGCCAGCTCTCAACCGGGACAGGCCGCCCATGAGCAGTTCTTC

v_gene: TRBV9
abundance: NA
j_gene: TRBJ2-5
d_gene: TRBD1
CDR3aa: CASSVASTGGETQYF
CDR3nt: TGTGCCAGCAGCGTGGCTTCGACAGGGGGTGAGACCCAGTACTTC

v_gene: TRBV29-1
abundance: NA
j_gene: TRBJ1-2
d_gene: TRBD1
CDR3aa: CSVAGTGGSYGYTF
CDR3nt: TGCAGCGTAGCTGGGACAGGGGGCTCCTATGGCTACACCTTC

v_gene: TRBV28
abundance: NA
j_gene: TRBJ1-2
d_gene: NA
CDR3aa: CASSFPRWGYTF
CDR3nt: TGTGCCAGCAGTTTTCCTCGGTGGGGCTACACCTTC

v_gene: TRBV4-1
abundance: NA
j_gene: TRBJ1-2
d_gene: TRBD1
CDR3aa: CASSHANRGMDGYTF
CDR3nt: TGCGCCAGCAGCCACGCCAACAGGGGAATGGATGGCTACACCTTC

v_gene: TRBV28
abundance: NA
j_gene: TRBJ1-2
d_gene: NA
CDR3aa: CASSQQGHGYTF
CDR3nt: TGTGCCAGCAGCCAACAGGGACATGGCTACACCTTC

v_gene: TRBV5-1
abundance: NA
j_gene: TRBJ1-2
d_gene: TRBD1
CDR3aa: CASSSFDRAYGYTF
CDR3nt: TGCGCCAGCAGCTCCTTTGACAGGGCCTATGGCTACACCTTC

v_gene: TRBV5-1
abundance: once
j_gene: TRBJ2-1
d_gene: TRBD1
CDR3aa: CASSLRTGDNEQFF
CDR3nt: TGCGCCAGCAGCTTGCGGACAGGGGACAATGAGCAGTTCTTC

v_gene: TRBV20-1
abundance: NA
j_gene: TRBJ1-2
d_gene: TRBD1
CDR3aa: CSARTGQGWGYTF
CDR3nt: TGCAGTGCTAGGACGGGACAGGGATGGGGCTACACCTTC

v_gene: TRBV14
abundance: NA
j_gene: TRBJ2-1
d_gene: NA
CDR3aa: CASSQDYYNEQFF
CDR3nt: TGTGCCAGCAGCCAGGACTACTACAATGAGCAGTTCTTC

v_gene: TRBV18
abundance: NA
j_gene: TRBJ1-2
d_gene: NA
CDR3aa: CASSPDNNYGYTF
CDR3nt: TGTGCCAGCTCACCGGACAACAACTATGGCTACACCTTC

v_gene: TRBV28
abundance: NA
j_gene: TRBJ1-2
d_gene: NA
CDR3aa: CASSLGHLTF
CDR3nt: TGTGCCAGCAGTTTAGGACATCTAACCTTC

v_gene: TRBV30
abundance: NA
j_gene: TRBJ1-2
d_gene: TRBD1
CDR3aa: CAWSRQGSMDGYTF
CDR3nt: TGTGCCTGGAGCAGACAGGGATCCATGGATGGCTACACCTTC

v_gene: TRBV30
abundance: NA
j_gene: TRBJ2-2
d_gene: NA
CDR3aa: CAWRDSRKRTGELFF
CDR3nt: TGTGCCTGGAGAGACAGCCGAAAGAGAACCGGGGAGCTGTTTTTT

v_gene: TRBV9
abundance: NA
j_gene: TRBJ2-5
d_gene: TRBD1
CDR3aa: CASSVGGRGSETQYF
CDR3nt: TGTGCCAGCAGCGTAGGGGGCAGGGGGTCGGAGACCCAGTACTTC